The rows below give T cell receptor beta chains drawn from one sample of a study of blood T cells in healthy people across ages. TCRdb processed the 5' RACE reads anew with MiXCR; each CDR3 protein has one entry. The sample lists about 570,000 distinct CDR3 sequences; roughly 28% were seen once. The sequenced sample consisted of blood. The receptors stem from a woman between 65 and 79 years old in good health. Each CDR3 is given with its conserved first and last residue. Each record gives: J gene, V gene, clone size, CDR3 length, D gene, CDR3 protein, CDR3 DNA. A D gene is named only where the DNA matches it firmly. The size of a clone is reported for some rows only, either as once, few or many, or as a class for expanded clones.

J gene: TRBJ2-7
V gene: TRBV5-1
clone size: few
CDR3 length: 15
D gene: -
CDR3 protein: CASSRGTSLTYELYF
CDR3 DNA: TGCGCCAGCAGCCGTGGGACATCTCTTACCTACGAGCTGTACTTC

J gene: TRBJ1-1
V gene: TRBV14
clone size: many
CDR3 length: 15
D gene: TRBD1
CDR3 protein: CASSPSTGGGTEAFF
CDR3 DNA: TGTGCCAGCAGCCCCTCCACAGGGGGCGGCACTGAAGCTTTCTTT

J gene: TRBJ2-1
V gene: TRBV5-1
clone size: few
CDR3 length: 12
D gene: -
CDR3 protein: CASRREGHEQFF
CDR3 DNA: TGCGCCAGCCGGAGAGAGGGGCATGAGCAGTTCTTC

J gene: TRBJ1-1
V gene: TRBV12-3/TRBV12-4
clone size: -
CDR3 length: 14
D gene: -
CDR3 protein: CASLRRGRNTEAFF
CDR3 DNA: TGTGCCAGCCTTAGGAGGGGCCGGAACACTGAAGCTTTCTTT

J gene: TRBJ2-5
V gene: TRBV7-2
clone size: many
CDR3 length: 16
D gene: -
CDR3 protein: CASSLAWGQGQETQYF
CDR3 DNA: TGTGCCAGCAGCTTAGCGTGGGGGCAGGGGCAAGAGACCCAGTACTTC

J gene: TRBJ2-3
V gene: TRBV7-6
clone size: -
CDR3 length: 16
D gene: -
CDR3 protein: CASSLVGDGGTDTQYF
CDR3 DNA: TGTGCCAGCAGCTTAGTAGGGGATGGGGGCACAGATACGCAGTATTTT

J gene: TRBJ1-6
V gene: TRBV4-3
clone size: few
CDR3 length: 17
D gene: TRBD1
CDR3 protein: CASSRGRGDRGTESLHF
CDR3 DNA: TGCGCCAGCAGCCGCGGTCGGGGGGACAGAGGGACCGAATCCCTCCACTTT

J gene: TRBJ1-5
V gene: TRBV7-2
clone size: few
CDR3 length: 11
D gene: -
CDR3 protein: CASGYREPQHF
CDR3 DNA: TGTGCCAGCGGGTACAGGGAACCCCAGCATTTT

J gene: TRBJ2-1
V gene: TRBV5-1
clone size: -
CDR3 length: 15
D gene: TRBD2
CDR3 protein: CASSPQLAGLNEQFF
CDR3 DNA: TGCGCCAGCAGCCCACAGCTAGCGGGGTTGAATGAGCAGTTCTTC

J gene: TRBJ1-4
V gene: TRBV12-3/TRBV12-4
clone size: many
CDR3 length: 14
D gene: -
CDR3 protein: CASSVTATNEKLFF
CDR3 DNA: TGTGCCAGCAGTGTGACAGCAACTAATGAAAAACTGTTTTTT

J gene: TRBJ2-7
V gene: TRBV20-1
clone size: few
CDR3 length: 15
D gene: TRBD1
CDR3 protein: CSARESWTGTYEQYF
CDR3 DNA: TGCAGTGCTAGAGAATCCTGGACAGGGACCTACGAGCAGTACTTC

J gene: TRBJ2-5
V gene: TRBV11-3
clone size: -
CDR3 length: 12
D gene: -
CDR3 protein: CASSLNTGSLFF
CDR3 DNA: TGTGCCAGCAGCTTAAATACAGGGTCTTTGTTCTTC

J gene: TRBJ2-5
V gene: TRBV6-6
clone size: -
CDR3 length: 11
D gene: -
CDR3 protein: CTSSYGRTQYF
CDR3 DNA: TGTACCAGCAGTTACGGAAGGACCCAGTACTTC

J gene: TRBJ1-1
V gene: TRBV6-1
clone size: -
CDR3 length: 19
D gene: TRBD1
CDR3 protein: CASSDPYGTGTLLDTEAFF
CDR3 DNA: TGTGCCAGCAGCGACCCGTATGGGACAGGGACCCTCCTGGACACTGAAGCTTTCTTT

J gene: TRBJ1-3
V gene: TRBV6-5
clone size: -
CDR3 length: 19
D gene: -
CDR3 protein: CASSYSRPRHASSGNTIYF
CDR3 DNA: TGTGCCAGCAGTTACAGCCGGCCCCGGCATGCCAGCTCTGGAAACACCATATATTTT

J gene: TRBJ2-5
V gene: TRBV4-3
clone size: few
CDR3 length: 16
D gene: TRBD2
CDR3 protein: CASSQAYGGGQETQYF
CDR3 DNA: TGCGCCAGCAGCCAAGCGTACGGCGGGGGACAAGAGACCCAGTACTTC

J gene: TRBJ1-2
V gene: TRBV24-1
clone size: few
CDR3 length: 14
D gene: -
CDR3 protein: CATSDPNGDYGYTF
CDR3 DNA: TGTGCCACCAGTGATCCCAACGGGGACTATGGCTACACCTTC

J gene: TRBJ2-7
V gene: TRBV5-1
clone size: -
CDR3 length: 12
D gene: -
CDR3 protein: CASSFIGYEQYF
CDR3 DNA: TGCGCCAGCAGCTTTATTGGCTACGAGCAGTACTTC

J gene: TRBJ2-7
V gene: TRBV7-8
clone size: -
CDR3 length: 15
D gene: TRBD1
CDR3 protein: CASSSNRGFDYEQYF
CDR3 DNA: TGTGCCAGCAGCTCAAACAGGGGGTTTGACTACGAGCAGTACTTC

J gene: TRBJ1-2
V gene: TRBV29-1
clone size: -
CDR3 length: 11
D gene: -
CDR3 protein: CSAGANYGYTF
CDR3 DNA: TGCAGCGCCGGGGCCAACTATGGCTACACCTTC

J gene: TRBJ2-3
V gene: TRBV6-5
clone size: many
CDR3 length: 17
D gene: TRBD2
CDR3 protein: CASSRLAGGQPTDTQYF
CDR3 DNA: TGTGCCAGCAGTAGACTAGCGGGGGGCCAACCGACAGATACGCAGTATTTT

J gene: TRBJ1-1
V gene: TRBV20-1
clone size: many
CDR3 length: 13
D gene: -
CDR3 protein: CSADLSQTTEAFF
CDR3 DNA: TGCAGTGCCGACTTGTCTCAGACCACTGAAGCTTTCTTT

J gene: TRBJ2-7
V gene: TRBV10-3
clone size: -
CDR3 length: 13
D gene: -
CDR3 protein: CAIGQTGSYEQYF
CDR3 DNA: TGTGCCATCGGGCAGACAGGATCCTACGAGCAGTACTTC

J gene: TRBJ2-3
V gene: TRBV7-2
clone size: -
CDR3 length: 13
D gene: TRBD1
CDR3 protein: CASKQGSTDTQYF
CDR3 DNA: TGTGCCAGCAAACAGGGGAGCACAGATACGCAGTATTTT

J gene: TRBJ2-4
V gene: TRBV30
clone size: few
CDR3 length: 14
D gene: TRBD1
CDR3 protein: CASGGQGEWDIQYF
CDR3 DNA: TGTGCCAGTGGCGGACAGGGGGAATGGGACATTCAGTACTTC

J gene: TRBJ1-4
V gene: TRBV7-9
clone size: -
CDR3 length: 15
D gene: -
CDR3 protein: CASSRGGTSNEKLFF
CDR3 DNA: TGTGCCAGCAGCCGAGGGGGGACGTCTAATGAAAAACTGTTTTTT

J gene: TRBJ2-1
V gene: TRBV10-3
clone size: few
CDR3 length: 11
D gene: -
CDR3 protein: CAIGFGYEQFF
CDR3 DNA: TGTGCCATCGGGTTTGGGTATGAGCAGTTCTTC

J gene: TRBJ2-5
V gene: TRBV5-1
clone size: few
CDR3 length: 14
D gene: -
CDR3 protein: CASSLSGETGTQYF
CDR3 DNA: TGCGCCAGCAGCTTGTCGGGAGAGACGGGGACCCAGTACTTC